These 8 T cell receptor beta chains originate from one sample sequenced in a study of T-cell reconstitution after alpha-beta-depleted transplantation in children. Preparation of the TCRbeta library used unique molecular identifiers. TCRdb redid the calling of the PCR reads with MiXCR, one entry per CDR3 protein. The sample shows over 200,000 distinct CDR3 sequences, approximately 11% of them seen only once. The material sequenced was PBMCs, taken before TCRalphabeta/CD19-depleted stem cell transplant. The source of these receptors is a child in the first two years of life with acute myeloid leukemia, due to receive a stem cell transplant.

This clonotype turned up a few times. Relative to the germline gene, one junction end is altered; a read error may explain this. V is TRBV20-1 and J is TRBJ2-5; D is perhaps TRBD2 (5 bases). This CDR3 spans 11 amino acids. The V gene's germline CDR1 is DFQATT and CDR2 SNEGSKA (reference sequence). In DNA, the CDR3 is TGCAGTGCCTTGGGTAGGGAGATCCAGTACTTC. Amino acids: CSALGREIQYF.

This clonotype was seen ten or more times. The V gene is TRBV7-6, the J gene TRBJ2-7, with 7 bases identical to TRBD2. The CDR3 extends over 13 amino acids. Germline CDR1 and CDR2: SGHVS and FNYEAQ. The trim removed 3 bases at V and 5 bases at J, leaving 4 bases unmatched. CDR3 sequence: CASSLREQNEQYF. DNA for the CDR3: TGTGCCAGCAGCTTGCGGGAGCAGAACGAGCAGTACTTC. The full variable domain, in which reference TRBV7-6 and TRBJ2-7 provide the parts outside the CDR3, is GAGVSQSPRYKVTKRGQDVALRCDPISGHVSLYWYRQALGQGPEFLTYFNYEAQQDKSGLPNDRFSAERPEGSISTLTIQRTEQRDSAMYRCASSLREQNEQYFGPGTRLTVT.

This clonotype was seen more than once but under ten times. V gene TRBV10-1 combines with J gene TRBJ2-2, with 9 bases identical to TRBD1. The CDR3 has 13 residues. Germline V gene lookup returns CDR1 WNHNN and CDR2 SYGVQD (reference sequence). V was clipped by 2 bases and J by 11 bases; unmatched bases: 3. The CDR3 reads CASSERDRVELFF. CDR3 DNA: TGCGCCAGCAGTGAGCGGGACAGGGTCGAGCTGTTTTTT.

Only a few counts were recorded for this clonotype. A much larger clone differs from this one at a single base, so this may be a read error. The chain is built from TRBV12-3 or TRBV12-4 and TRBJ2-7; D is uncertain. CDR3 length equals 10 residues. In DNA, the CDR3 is TGTGCCAGCAGTTTAGGTGAACAGCTCTTC. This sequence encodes CASSLGEQLF.

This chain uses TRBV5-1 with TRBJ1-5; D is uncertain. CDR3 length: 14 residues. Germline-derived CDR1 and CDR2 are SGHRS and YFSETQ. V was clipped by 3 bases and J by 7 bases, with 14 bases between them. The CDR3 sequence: CASSWSPDGQPQHF. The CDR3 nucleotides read TGCGCCAGCAGCTGGAGCCCGGACGGGCAGCCCCAGCATTTT.

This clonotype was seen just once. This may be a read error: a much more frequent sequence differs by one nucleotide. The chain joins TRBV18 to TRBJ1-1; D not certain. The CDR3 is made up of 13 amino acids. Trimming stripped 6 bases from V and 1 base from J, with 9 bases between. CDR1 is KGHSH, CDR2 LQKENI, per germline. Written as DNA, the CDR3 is TGTGCCAGCTCCCATGGGAAGAACACTGAAGCTTTCTTT. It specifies CASSHGKNTEAFF. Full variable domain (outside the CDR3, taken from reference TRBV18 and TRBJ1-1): NAGVMQNPRHLVRRRGQEARLRCSPMKGHSHVYWYRQLPEEGLKFMVYLQKENIIDESGMPKERFSAEFPKEGPSILRIQQVVRGDSAAYFCASSHGKNTEAFFGQGTRLTVV.

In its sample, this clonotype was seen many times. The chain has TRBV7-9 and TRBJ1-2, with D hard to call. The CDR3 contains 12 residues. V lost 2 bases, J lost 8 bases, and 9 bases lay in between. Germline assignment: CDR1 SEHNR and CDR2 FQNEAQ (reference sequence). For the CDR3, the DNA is TGTGCCAGCAGCTTACTCAGAAGAGGCTACACCTTC. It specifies CASSLLRRGYTF. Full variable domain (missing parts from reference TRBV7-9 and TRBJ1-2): DTGVSQNPRHKITKRGQNVTFRCDPISEHNRLYWYRQTLGQGPEFLTYFQNEAQLEKSRLLSDRFSAERPKGSFSTLEIQRTEQGDSAMYLCASSLLRRGYTFGSGTRLTVV.

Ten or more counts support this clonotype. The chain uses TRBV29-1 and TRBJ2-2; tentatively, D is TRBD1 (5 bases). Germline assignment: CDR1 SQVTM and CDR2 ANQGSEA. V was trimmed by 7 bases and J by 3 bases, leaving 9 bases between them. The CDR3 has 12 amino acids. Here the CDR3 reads CSAQGYTGELFF. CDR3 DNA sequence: TGCAGCGCCCAGGGATACACCGGGGAGCTGTTTTTT.